Detailed here is one T cell receptor beta chain. Its specific antigen is unknown. Base qualities were left out, and no much larger clone turns up one base away. This record belongs to a study of blood T cell repertoires in COVID-19 (dated by TCRdb to 2018 to 2020). A note on the overall study: Samples covering the acute and convalescent phases of COVID-19 were provided by collaborators in the United States, Italy and Spain. Samples came from the ongoing ImmuneRACE study (first 160 participants) plus 1,254 subjects from 6 global collaborators. A freely available public database, intended as a resource for researchers studying the immune response to SARS-CoV-2, is where the repertoires were released. Where HLA class I and class II types were available, the types were taken from metadata supplied by the sample provider, not from assay-based typing. Subjects who had been exposed to COVID-19, were actively infected with it, or had recovered from it provided the deeply sampled blood TCRbeta repertoires that made up the dataset. Sample metadata almost always included a de-identified subject ID, COVID-19 status, age in years and sex. The prospective study material was composed of cDNA or gDNA derived from T cells, B-cell-depleted T cells, or PBMCs.

The immunoSEQ Assay, a bias-controlled multiplex PCR, was used to amplify TCRbeta CDR3 regions from genomic DNA. As for the authors' bioinformatics: Nucleated cell counts per sample were estimated from amplification of reference gene primers within the assay. To quantify the absolute abundance of each unique TCRbeta CDR3 rearrangement, sequence reads were collapsed and filtered. For each sample, productive Simpson clonality was calculated as the square root of Simpson's diversity index over productive rearrangements. TCRdb's version of the immuneACCESS table is confined to in-frame rearrangements and falls short of the full clone set. An unresolved V gene accounts for under half of the shortfall where checked; the remainder is of unknown origin. For V, J and clone size, that table is used; D and trimming come from the DNA. The table for this sample lists roughly 180,000 clones; around 85% of them were counted only once. The ten largest clones take up around 21% of the sample.

Summary of the overall study and its limitations: How much clinical and demographic metadata was included differed by source and by participant, and the metadata was provided uncurated.

Whole blood was collected in K2EDTA tubes by collaborating institutions according to the institutions' own protocols. For TCRbeta analysis, collaborators shipped samples in one of three forms: frozen whole blood, isolated PBMCs, or DNA extracted from either of those sample types. The CDR3 spans 17 residues, from the cysteine through the phenylalanine. CDR3 DNA is the only sequence kept; it has 51 bases, read in frame from the first base. Germline trimming: 3 bases from V, 0 bases from J; junction bases outside gene matches: 7. From a lookup of the germline V gene, CDR1 and CDR2 are MNHNS and SASEGT.

The chain links TRBV6-1 with TRBJ2-2; 7 central bases correspond to TRBD2. This clonotype originated in a man in his 70s with active or convalescent COVID-19. Material for sequencing was peripheral blood. The CDR3 sequence is CASSDPSGATNTGELFF. DNA sequence: TGTGCCAGCAGTGATCCCAGCGGGGCAACGAACACCGGGGAGCTGTTTTTT.